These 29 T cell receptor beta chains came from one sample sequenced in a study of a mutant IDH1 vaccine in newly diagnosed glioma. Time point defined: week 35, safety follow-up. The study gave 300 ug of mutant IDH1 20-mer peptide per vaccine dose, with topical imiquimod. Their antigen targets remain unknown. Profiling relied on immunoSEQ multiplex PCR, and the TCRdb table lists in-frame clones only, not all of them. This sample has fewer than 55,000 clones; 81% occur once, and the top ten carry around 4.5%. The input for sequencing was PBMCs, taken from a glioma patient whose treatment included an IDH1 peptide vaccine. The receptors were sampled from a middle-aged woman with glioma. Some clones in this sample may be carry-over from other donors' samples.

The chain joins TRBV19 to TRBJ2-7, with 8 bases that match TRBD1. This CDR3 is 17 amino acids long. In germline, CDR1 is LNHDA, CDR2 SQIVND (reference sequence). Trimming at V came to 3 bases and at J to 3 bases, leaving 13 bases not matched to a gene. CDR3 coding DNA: TGTGCCAGTAGTATCTTAAGGTGGACAGGGAGTCGCTACGAGCAGTACTTC. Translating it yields CASSILRWTGSRYEQYF.

The DNA for the CDR3 is TGTGCCAGCACGCGGCAGTCTTATGGCTACACCTTC. Translation gives CASTRQSYGYTF. The chain recombines TRBV28 with TRBJ1-2; D not resolved. Between the trimmed V and J ends, which lost 7 bases and 5 bases, there was a span of 11 bases. CDR1 and CDR2 from the germline V gene are MDHEN and SYDVKM. This CDR3 contains 12 residues.

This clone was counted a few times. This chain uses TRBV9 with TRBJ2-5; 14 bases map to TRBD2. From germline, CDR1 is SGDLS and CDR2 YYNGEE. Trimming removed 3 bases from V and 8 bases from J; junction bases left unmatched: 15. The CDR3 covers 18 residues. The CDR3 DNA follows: TGTGCCAGCAGCGCAGGGACTAGCGGGGGAGCGCTGGCTGGAACCCAGTACTTC. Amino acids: CASSAGTSGGALAGTQYF.

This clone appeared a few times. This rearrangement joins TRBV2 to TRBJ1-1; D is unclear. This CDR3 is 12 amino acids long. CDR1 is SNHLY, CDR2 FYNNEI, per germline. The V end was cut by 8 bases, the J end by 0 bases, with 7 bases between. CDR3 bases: TGTGCCAGCCTTTGGCTGAACACTGAAGCTTTCTTT. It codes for CASLWLNTEAFF.

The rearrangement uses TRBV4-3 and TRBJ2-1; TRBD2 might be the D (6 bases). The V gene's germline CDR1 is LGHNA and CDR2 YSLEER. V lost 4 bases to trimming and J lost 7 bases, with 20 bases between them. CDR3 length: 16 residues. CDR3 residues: CASSPEWAAGRNEQFF. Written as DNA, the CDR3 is TGCGCCAGCAGCCCAGAATGGGCGGCGGGACGGAATGAGCAGTTCTTC.

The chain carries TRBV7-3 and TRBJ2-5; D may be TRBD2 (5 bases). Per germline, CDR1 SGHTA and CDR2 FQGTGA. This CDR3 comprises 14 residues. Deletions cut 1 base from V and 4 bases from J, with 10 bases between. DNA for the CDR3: TGTGCCAGCAGCTTAAACGCTAGCCCAGAGACCCAGTACTTC. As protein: CASSLNASPETQYF.

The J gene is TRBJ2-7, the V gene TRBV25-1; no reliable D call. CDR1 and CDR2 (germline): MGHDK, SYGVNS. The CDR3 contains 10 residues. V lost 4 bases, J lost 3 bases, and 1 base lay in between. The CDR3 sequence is CASSGYEQYF. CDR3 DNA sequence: TGTGCCAGCAGTGGCTACGAGCAGTACTTC.

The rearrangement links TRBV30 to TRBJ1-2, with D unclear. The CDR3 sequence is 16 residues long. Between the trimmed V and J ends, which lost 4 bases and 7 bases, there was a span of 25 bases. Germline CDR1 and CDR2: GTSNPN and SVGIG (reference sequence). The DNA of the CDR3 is TGTGCCTGGAAATCCCTGTGGCGGTCCGATCGGTCTGGCTACACCTTC. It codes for CAWKSLWRSDRSGYTF.

CDR3 sequence (DNA): TGTGCCATCAGGCTCGAGGGGGCCCTGACCCAGTACTTC. The encoded protein is CAIRLEGALTQYF. The rearrangement links TRBV10-3 to TRBJ2-5, with 7 bases aligning to TRBD1. The CDR3 runs to 13 residues. J gave up 7 bases and V 6 bases, and 8 bases lay outside the gene matches. Per the germline V gene, CDR1 is ENHRY and CDR2 is SYGVKD.

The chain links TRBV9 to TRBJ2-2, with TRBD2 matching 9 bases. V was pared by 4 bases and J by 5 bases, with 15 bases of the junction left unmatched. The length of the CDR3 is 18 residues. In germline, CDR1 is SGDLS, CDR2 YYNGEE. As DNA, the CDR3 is TGTGCCAGCAGCAAACCGGGACTAGCTGGGGTGCTGACCGGGGAGCTGTTTTTT. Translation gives CASSKPGLAGVLTGELFF.

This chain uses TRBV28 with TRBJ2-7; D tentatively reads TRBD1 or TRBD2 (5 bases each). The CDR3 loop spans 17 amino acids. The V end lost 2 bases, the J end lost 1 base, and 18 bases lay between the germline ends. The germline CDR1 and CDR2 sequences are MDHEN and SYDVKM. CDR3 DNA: TGTGCCAGCAGTTTAGGCGCCGGGGCAGGGCAATCCTACGAGCAGTACTTC. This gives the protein CASSLGAGAGQSYEQYF. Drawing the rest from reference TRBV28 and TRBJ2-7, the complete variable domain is DVKVTQSSRYLVKRTGEKVFLECVQDMDHENMFWYRQDPGLGLRLIYFSYDVKMKEKGDIPEGYSVSREKKERFSLILESASTNQTSMYLCASSLGAGAGQSYEQYFGPGTRLTVT.

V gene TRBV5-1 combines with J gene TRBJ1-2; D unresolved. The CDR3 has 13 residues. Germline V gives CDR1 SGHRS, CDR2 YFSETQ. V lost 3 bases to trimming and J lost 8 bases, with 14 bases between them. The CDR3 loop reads CASSSSPSVGYTF. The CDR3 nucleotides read TGCGCCAGCAGCTCGTCGCCATCCGTGGGCTACACCTTC.

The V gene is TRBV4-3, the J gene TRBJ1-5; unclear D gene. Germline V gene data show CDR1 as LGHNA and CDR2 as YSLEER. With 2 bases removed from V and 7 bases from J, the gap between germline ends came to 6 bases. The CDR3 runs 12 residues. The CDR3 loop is CASSQPGQPQHF. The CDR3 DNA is TGCGCCAGCAGCCAACCCGGCCAGCCCCAGCATTTT.

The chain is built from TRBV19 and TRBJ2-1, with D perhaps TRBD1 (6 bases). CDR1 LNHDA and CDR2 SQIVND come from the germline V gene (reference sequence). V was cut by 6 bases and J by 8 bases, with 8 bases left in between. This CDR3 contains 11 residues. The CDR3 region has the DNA TGTGCCAGTAGCGGACAGCATGAGCAGTTCTTC. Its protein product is CASSGQHEQFF.

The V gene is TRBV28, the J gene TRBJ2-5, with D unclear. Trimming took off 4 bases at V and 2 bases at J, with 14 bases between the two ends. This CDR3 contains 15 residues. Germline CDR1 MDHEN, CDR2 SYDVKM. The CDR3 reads CASSWVAGPQETQYF. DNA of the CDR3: TGTGCCAGCAGTTGGGTCGCCGGACCTCAAGAGACCCAGTACTTC.

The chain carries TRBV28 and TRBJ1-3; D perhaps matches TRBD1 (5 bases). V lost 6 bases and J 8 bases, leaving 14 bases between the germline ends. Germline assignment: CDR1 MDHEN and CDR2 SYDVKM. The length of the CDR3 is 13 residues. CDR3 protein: CASSNGDVDTIYF. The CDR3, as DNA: TGTGCCAGCAGCAACGGGGACGTGGACACCATATATTTT.

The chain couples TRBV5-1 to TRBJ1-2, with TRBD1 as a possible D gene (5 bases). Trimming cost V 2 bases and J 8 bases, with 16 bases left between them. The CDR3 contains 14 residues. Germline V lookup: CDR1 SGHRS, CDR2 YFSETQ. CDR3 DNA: TGCGCCAGCAGCTTTAGTGGTCAGGGAGAGGGCTACACCTTC. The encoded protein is CASSFSGQGEGYTF.

The DNA of the CDR3 is TGTGCCAGCAGCGACCCATCGGGACAGGGACTCAATGAGCAGTTCTTC. Its protein product is CASSDPSGQGLNEQFF. This rearrangement joins TRBV5-4 to TRBJ2-1; TRBD1 aligns across 9 bases. Trimming cost V 4 bases and J 6 bases; bases outside gene matches: 11. CDR3 length: 16 residues. Germline V CDR1 and CDR2: SGHNT, YYREEE (reference sequence). Combining the CDR3 with reference TRBV5-4 and TRBJ2-1 gives the whole variable domain ETGVTQSPTHLIKTRGQQVTLRCSSQSGHNTVSWYQQALGQGPQFIFQYYREEENGRGNFPPRFSGLQFPNYSSELNVNALELDDSALYLCASSDPSGQGLNEQFFGPGTRLTVL.

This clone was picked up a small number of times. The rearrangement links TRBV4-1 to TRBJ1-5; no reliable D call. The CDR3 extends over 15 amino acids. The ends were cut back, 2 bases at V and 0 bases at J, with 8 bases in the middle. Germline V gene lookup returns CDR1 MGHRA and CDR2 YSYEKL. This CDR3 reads CASSQHTHSNQPQHF. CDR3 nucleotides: TGCGCCAGCAGCCAACACACCCATAGCAATCAGCCCCAGCATTTT.

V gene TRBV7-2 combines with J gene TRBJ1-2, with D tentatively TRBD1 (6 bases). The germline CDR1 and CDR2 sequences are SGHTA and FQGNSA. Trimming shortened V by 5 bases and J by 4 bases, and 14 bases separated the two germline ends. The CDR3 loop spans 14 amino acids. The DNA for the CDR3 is TGTGCCAGCAGCCCTGACAGGTCGGGCTATGGCTACACCTTC. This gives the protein CASSPDRSGYGYTF.

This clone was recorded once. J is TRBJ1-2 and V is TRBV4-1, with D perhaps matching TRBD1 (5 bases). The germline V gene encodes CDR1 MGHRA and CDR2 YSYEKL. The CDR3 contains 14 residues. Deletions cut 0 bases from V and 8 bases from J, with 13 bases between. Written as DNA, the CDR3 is TGCGCCAGCAGCCAAGAACGGGGGATCGGAGGCTACACCTTC. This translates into CASSQERGIGGYTF.

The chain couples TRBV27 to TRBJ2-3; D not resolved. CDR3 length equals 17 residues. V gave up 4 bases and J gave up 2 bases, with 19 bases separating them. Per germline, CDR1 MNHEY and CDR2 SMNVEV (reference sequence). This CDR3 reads CASSYLGRRTLTDTQYF. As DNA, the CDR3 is TGTGCCAGCAGTTACCTGGGCCGCCGCACCCTCACAGATACGCAGTATTTT.

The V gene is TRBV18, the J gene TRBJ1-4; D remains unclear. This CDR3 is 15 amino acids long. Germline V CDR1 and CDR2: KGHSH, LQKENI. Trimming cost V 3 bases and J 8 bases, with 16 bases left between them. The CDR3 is CASSPGWGKEEKLFF. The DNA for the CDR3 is TGTGCCAGCTCACCGGGTTGGGGAAAGGAGGAAAAACTGTTTTTT.

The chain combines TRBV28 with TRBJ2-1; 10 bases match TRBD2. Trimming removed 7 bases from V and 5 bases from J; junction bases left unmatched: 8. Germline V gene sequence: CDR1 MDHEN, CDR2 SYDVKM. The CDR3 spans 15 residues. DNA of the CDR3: TGTGCCAGCATCAAACTAGCGGGGCGAAACAATGAGCAGTTCTTC. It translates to CASIKLAGRNNEQFF.

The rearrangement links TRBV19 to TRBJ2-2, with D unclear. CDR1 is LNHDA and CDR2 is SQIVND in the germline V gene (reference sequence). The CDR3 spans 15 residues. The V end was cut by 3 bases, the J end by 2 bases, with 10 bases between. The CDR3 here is CASSILKLNTGELFF. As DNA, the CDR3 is TGTGCCAGTAGTATTCTCAAGCTTAACACCGGGGAGCTGTTTTTT.

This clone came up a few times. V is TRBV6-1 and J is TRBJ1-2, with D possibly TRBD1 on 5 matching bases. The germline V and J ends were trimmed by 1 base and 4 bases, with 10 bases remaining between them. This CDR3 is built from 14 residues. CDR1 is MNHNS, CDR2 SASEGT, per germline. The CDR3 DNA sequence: TGTGCCAGCAGTGAAGGGGCAGGGCTCTATGGCTACACCTTC. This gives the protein CASSEGAGLYGYTF.

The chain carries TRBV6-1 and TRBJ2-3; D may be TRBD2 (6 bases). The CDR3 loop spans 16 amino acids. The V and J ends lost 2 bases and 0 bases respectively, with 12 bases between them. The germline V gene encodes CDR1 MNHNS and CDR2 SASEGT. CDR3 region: CASSEWGVPSTDTQYF. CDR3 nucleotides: TGTGCCAGCAGTGAATGGGGGGTCCCTAGCACAGATACGCAGTATTTT.

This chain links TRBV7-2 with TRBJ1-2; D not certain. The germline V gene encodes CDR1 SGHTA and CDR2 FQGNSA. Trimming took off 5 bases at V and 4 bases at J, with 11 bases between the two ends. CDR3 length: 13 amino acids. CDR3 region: CASSPGGRYGYTF. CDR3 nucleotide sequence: TGTGCCAGCAGCCCTGGAGGGCGCTATGGCTACACCTTC.

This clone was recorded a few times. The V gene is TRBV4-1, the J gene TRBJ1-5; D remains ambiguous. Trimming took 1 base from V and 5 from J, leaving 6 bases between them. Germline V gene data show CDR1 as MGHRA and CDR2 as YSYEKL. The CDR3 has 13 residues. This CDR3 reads CASSQGHHQPQHF. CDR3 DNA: TGCGCCAGCAGCCAAGGCCATCATCAGCCCCAGCATTTT.